This record concerns one T cell receptor beta chain sequence. The antigen it recognizes is unknown. No clone much larger than this one lies a single base away; base qualities are absent. Libraries were built with the immunoSEQ multiplex PCR assay. For TCR sequencing, RNA was extracted from every sample and reverse transcribed into cDNA to serve as template. First-strand cDNA was synthesized using SuperScript III with a 2:1 mix of oligo-dT and random hexamers. A synthetic immune receptor repertoire was used to assess amplification bias, and residual bias was removed computationally. As for how the authors treated the data: After raw reads were preprocessed to remove errors, the CDR3 was defined following IMGT conventions as running from the conserved cysteine to phenylalanine. To get clonality, Shannon entropy was normalized by log2 of the number of productive unique TCRs and the result was subtracted from 1. Scalp TCRbeta sequences were cross-referenced with sorted blood CD4 and CD8 repertoires so that the CD4 or CD8 identity of scalp clones could be inferred. Not all clones reach the TCRdb copy of this immuneACCESS table, which keeps in-frame sequences only. Checked studies attribute under half of the gap to unresolved V genes and leave the rest unexplained. V and J calls and clone size are copied from that table; D and trimming were computed from the DNA. The sample table holds 150,000 to 200,000 clones, of which 51% were seen once. In total, the top ten clones hold about 9.4% of the sample.

The record originates from a study of CD8+ T cells in alopecia areata (dated by TCRdb to about 2018). About the investigation overall: Treated patients were enrolled in an open-label pilot trial of oral tofacitinib at 5 to 10 mg twice daily for moderate-to-severe alopecia areata. Biopsies were taken from tofacitinib-treated patients at baseline and at 4 and 24 weeks of treatment, and a later scalp biopsy was taken in several of the tofacitinib-treated patients. In both human patients and the C3H/HeJ mouse model, the study applied high-throughput TCRbeta sequencing to look at T cell clonal expansion in alopecia areata. The RNA source kit depended on sample type: the PAXgene miRNA kit for fixed scalp, the miRNeasy kit for PBMCs, and the RNeasy kit for mouse skin. For the treated patients, the SALT score, which quantifies what percentage of scalp surface area is affected, served as the measure of disease severity. Scalp clonality was compared across normal scalp (n=4), patchy alopecia areata scalp (n=8), and alopecia totalis/universalis scalp (n=8). Tofacitinib was given for 6 to 18 months, followed by 6 months of follow-up off drug to assess delayed response and recurrence. TCRbeta CDR3 regions were amplified by immunoSEQ multiplex PCR using 35 Vbeta forward and 13 Jbeta reverse primers. On the human side, TCRbeta sequencing was run on scalp tissue and on sorted CD4+ and CD8+ peripheral blood T cells from healthy controls and from alopecia areata patients with either patchy or totalis/universalis disease.

The CDR3, cysteine through phenylalanine, is 12 amino acids long. This entry keeps only the CDR3 DNA: 36 bases, framed from base 1. The germline V gene (reference sequence) yields SEHNR for CDR1 and FQNEAQ for CDR2. V and J lose 1 base and 3 bases, and a span of 3 bases separates them. The treatment or condition label, as the study defines it: oral pan-JAK inhibitor, 5-10 mg twice daily. From alopecia areata patients, peripheral blood was collected along with lesional scalp punch biopsies. PBMCs were isolated by density centrifugation and stained for CD3, CD4 and CD8, after which CD4+ and CD8+ T cells were sorted on a FACSAria. Overall study outcomes, separate from this receptor: TCR sequences shared between patients were less clear than in mice, possibly partly because of HLA diversity in the patient population. Compared with normal scalp, lesional scalp, particularly in alopecia totalis/universalis, had higher clonality and more expanded CD8+ clones, which suggests antigenic drive. During tofacitinib treatment, many expanded lesional clones stuck around in both scalp and blood, and this persistence may partly explain why relapse happens after treatment is stopped. With tofacitinib, both scalp clonality and the number of expanded CD8+ clones among the top 100 scalp clones went down significantly. Unlike mouse skin, which is dominated by gammadelta T cells, normal human skin has resident alphabeta T cells that are also sequenced, and this complicates analysis of the scalp TCR repertoire. The treated cohort was small, with a single nonresponder, so links between baseline CD8+ expansion and response need larger studies.

Material: CD8+ T cells sorted from blood, obtained around week 54, from a patient treated with tofacitinib. The chain couples TRBV7-9 to TRBJ1-2; the D gene remains uncertain. The TCR comes from a human donor with alopecia areata. This receptor carries the CDR3 CASSLVDYGYTF. DNA sequence: TGTGCCAGCAGCTTAGTGGACTATGGCTACACCTTC.